This passage covers 31 T cell receptor beta chains from one sample sequenced in a study of blood T cells in healthy people across ages. A J-beta primer mix and a sample-barcoded 5' primer were used in a second PCR of roughly 7 to 12 cycles. TCRdb re-called the 5' RACE reads through MiXCR, storing one row per CDR3 protein. The sample lists about 1.1 million distinct CDR3 sequences, roughly two fifths occurring once. What was sequenced was blood. These receptors were obtained from a man between 18 and 35 years old in good health.

The chain links TRBV2 to TRBJ2-3; weak D call: TRBD2 (6 bases). The CDR3 consists of 14 residues. The V and J ends lost 7 bases and 6 bases respectively, with 17 bases between them. In germline, CDR1 is SNHLY, CDR2 FYNNEI. The CDR3 DNA sequence: TGTGCCAGCAATCCGACTAGTACGGGGGATACGCAGTATTTT. This gives the protein CASNPTSTGDTQYF.

V is TRBV20-1 and J is TRBJ1-6; D not resolved. This CDR3 is built from 16 residues. The germline CDR1 and CDR2 sequences are DFQATT and SNEGSKA (reference sequence). V was trimmed by 0 bases and J by 4 bases, leaving 13 bases between them. The DNA for the CDR3 is TGCAGTGCTAGAGATCCAGCGGGGTCTTATAATTCACCCCTCCACTTT. It codes for CSARDPAGSYNSPLHF.

This clonotype was observed a handful of times. The V gene is TRBV5-1, the J gene TRBJ2-3; D gene ambiguous. The CDR3 has 16 amino acids. V lost 4 bases and J lost 0, with 15 bases in between. Germline values: CDR1 SGHRS, CDR2 YFSETQ. This CDR3 reads CASSVMTLTSTDTQYF. The DNA of the CDR3 is TGCGCCAGCAGCGTCATGACACTCACTAGCACAGATACGCAGTATTTT.

The CDR3 is CAIKGQGDSPLHF. CDR3 in DNA: TGTGCCATCAAAGGGCAGGGGGACTCACCCCTCCACTTT. This chain joins TRBV10-3 and TRBJ1-6, with 7 nucleotides matching TRBD1. Germline CDR1 and CDR2: ENHRY and SYGVKD. V lost 7 bases and J lost 10; bases outside the gene matches: 7. The length of the CDR3 is 13 residues.

The sample holds many counts of this clonotype. The gene calls are TRBV20-1 and TRBJ2-1; TRBD1 is a possible D gene (6 bases). V lost 4 bases and J 6 bases, leaving 16 bases between the germline ends. Germline-derived CDR1 and CDR2 are DFQATT and SNEGSKA (reference sequence). The CDR3 runs 14 residues. The CDR3 here is CSATGTPSLNEQFF. Here the CDR3 DNA reads TGCAGTGCTACCGGGACACCCAGCCTCAATGAGCAGTTCTTC.

The chain joins TRBV29-1 to TRBJ2-7, with D perhaps TRBD1 (5 bases). Germline V gene lookup returns CDR1 SQVTM and CDR2 ANQGSEA. The CDR3 runs to 15 residues. V was shortened by 0 bases and J by 3 bases, with 15 bases between the two germline ends. CDR3 in amino acids: CSVEDTREEIYEQYF. The CDR3 DNA reads TGCAGCGTTGAAGATACCAGGGAAGAAATCTACGAGCAGTACTTC.

This clonotype was picked up a small number of times. DNA of the CDR3: TGTGCCAGCAGCTTATCCAGACAGGGCCAGGGCCCCCAGCATTTT. It specifies CASSLSRQGQGPQHF. The V and J genes are TRBV7-9 and TRBJ1-5; 7 nucleotides line up with TRBD1. The V and J ends lost 2 bases and 10 bases, in that order; junction bases with no gene match: 11. Looked up from germline, CDR1 is SEHNR and CDR2 is FQNEAQ (reference sequence). CDR3 length: 15 residues.

This clonotype appeared a few times. CDR3 in amino acids: CASSLEGTRSYEQYF. The CDR3, as DNA: TGTGCCAGCAGCTTAGAGGGGACTCGCTCCTACGAGCAGTACTTC. The chain joins TRBV7-2 to TRBJ2-7, with D maybe TRBD2 (6 bases). CDR1 is SGHTA, CDR2 FQGNSA, per germline. This CDR3 is built from 15 residues. The V and J ends lost 1 base and 0 bases respectively, with 10 bases between them.

The chain employs TRBV6-6 and TRBJ1-2, with D possibly TRBD1 on 6 matching bases. From germline, CDR1 is MNHNY and CDR2 SVGAGI (reference sequence). With 2 bases removed from V and 3 bases from J, the gap between germline ends came to 13 bases. The CDR3 is made up of 15 amino acids. In DNA form, the CDR3 reads TGTGCCAGCAGTTACCTCGCGGGGGCGGACTATGGCTACACCTTC. Residues: CASSYLAGADYGYTF.

This clonotype was seen just once. At one of its ends the junction is not consistent with the germline gene, which may arise from a read error. J is TRBJ2-3 and V is TRBV4-3; D is possibly TRBD1 (5 bases). Germline V gene data show CDR1 as LGHNA and CDR2 as YSLEER. This CDR3 region has 15 residues. CDR3 sequence (DNA): TGCGCCAGCAGCCAAGCGGCGGATAGCACAGGTACGCAGTATTTT. It is translated as CASSQAADSTGTQYF.

The rearrangement uses TRBV20-1 and TRBJ2-1; D perhaps matches TRBD1 (5 bases). V shed 3 bases and J shed 13 bases, with 19 bases lying between them. The CDR3 has 13 residues. Germline V gives CDR1 DFQATT, CDR2 SNEGSKA (reference sequence). This CDR3 is CSASAPGSALQFF. The CDR3, as DNA: TGCAGTGCTAGTGCGCCAGGGTCTGCGCTCCAGTTCTTC.

This chain uses TRBV15 with TRBJ1-4; D gene uncertain. V was cut by 1 base and J by 8 bases, with 17 bases left in between. Per germline, CDR1 LNHNV and CDR2 YYDKDF (reference sequence). CDR3 length equals 16 residues. Written as DNA, the CDR3 is TGTGCCACCAGCAGAGCCTCGGCGACACTTGACGAAAAACTGTTTTTT. Its translation is CATSRASATLDEKLFF. The complete variable domain, with remaining parts taken from reference TRBV15 and TRBJ1-4, reads DAMVIQNPRYQVTQFGKPVTLSCSQTLNHNVMYWYQQKSSQAPKLLFHYYDKDFNNEADTPDNFQSRRPNTSFCFLDIRSPGLGDTAMYLCATSRASATLDEKLFFGSGTQLSVL.

This chain joins TRBV29-1 and TRBJ2-3; TRBD2 might be the D (5 bases). CDR3 size: 11 residues. V shed 6 bases and J shed 8 bases, with 12 bases lying between them. Germline-derived CDR1 and CDR2 are SQVTM and ANQGSEA. The CDR3 here is CSVGWAGTQYF. In DNA, the CDR3 is TGCAGCGTGGGGTGGGCGGGTACGCAGTATTTT.

A few counts support this clonotype. This chain connects TRBV7-2 to TRBJ1-3; D is undetermined. The germline V gene has CDR1 SGHTA and CDR2 FQGNSA. This CDR3 has 16 amino acids. Trimming cost V 1 base and J 0 bases, with 10 bases left between them. CDR3 region: CASSLGVGTSGNTIYF. CDR3 nucleotide sequence: TGTGCCAGCAGCTTAGGTGTCGGAACCTCTGGAAACACCATATATTTT.

This chain links TRBV18 with TRBJ1-1, with D perhaps matching TRBD1 (5 bases). The germline V gene has CDR1 KGHSH and CDR2 LQKENI. This CDR3 comprises 16 residues. Trimming removed 3 bases from V and 0 bases from J, with 14 bases in between. DNA for the CDR3: TGTGCCAGCTCACCCGAACAGCCAGGGATGAACACTGAAGCTTTCTTT. Amino acid sequence: CASSPEQPGMNTEAFF.

This clonotype was seen more than once but under ten times. V usage is TRBV28 and J usage is TRBJ2-1, with D possibly being TRBD2 (5 bases). Looked up from germline, CDR1 is MDHEN and CDR2 is SYDVKM. Trimming cost V 4 bases and J 6 bases, with 10 bases left between them. CDR3 size: 13 residues. This chain's CDR3 is CASSSWELNEQFF. Written as DNA, the CDR3 is TGTGCCAGCAGTTCATGGGAGCTCAATGAGCAGTTCTTC.

Only a few counts were recorded for this clonotype. The chain uses TRBV5-1 and TRBJ1-2; 9 bases line up with TRBD1. Germline CDR1 and CDR2: SGHRS and YFSETQ. V gave up 8 bases and J gave up 7 bases; unmatched junction bases: 18. CDR3 length equals 16 residues. CDR3 sequence reads: CASSDSPGQGAGGYTF. The CDR3 nucleotides are TGCGCCAGTAGCGATTCACCGGGACAGGGAGCGGGTGGCTACACCTTC.

The chain couples TRBV4-2 to TRBJ2-1; D not resolved. Germline CDR1 is LGHNA and CDR2 is YNFKEQ. The V gene lost 1 base and the J gene lost 9 bases, with 10 bases spanning the gap. This CDR3 has 13 residues. In DNA, the CDR3 is TGTGCCAGCAGCCAAGGGGGATACGGTGAGCAGTTCTTC. As protein: CASSQGGYGEQFF.

V is TRBV2 and J is TRBJ2-5, with 7 bases aligning to TRBD2. CDR3 length equals 14 residues. Trimming took 4 bases from V and 6 from J; bases not matched to a gene: 8. Per germline, CDR1 SNHLY and CDR2 FYNNEI. CDR3 protein: CASSGSGVRQTQYF. Written as DNA, the CDR3 is TGTGCCAGCAGTGGGAGCGGGGTTCGGCAGACCCAGTACTTC.

V and J are TRBV12-5 and TRBJ2-1; the match to TRBD2 covers 7 bases. Germline values: CDR1 LGHNT, CDR2 FRNRAP. The trim removed 11 bases at V and 6 bases at J, leaving 1 base unmatched. The CDR3 has 10 residues. DNA for the CDR3: TGTGCTGGGGGGGGCAATGAGCAGTTCTTC. Its protein product is CAGGGNEQFF.

This clonotype showed up just a few times. The CDR3 DNA sequence: TGCGCCAGCAGCCCTAGACTAGCGGCGATTAGCACAGATACGCAGTATTTT. Amino acids: CASSPRLAAISTDTQYF. The rearrangement joins TRBV4-1 to TRBJ2-3; 9 nucleotides line up with TRBD2. The V gene end was trimmed by 4 bases and the J gene end by 0 bases; junction bases not matched to a gene: 8. This CDR3 spans 17 amino acids. Germline V CDR1 and CDR2: MGHRA, YSYEKL.

This clonotype came up once. A junction boundary mismatches the germline segment, possibly from a read error. The chain carries TRBV2 and TRBJ2-7; 10 bases agree with TRBD2. The CDR3 spans 13 residues. Germline CDR1 SNHLY, CDR2 FYNNEI. Written as DNA, the CDR3 is TGTTCCAGCAGTGGGGCTAGCGGGAGTGAGCAGTACTTC. Translation gives CSSSGASGSEQYF. Complete variable domain (other parts from reference TRBV2 and TRBJ2-7): EPEVTQTPSHQVTQMGQEVILRCVPISNHLYFYWYRQILGQKVEFLVSFYNNEISEKSEIFDDQFSVERPDGSNFTLKIRSTKLEDSAMYFCSSSGASGSEQYFGPGTRLTVT.

This clonotype has more than one count but fewer than ten. The chain links TRBV20-1 to TRBJ2-1; 9 bases map to TRBD2. Unmatched junction bases numbered 8, after V lost 1 base and J lost 7 bases. The CDR3 extends over 15 amino acids. CDR1 DFQATT and CDR2 SNEGSKA come from the germline V gene (reference sequence). CDR3 DNA sequence: TGCAGTGCTAGAGTACGACTAGCGGACTCTAATGAGCAGTTCTTC. The encoded protein is CSARVRLADSNEQFF.

V and J are TRBV27 and TRBJ1-2; D ambiguous. The ends were cut back, 2 bases at V and 6 bases at J, with 10 bases in the middle. The germline CDR1 and CDR2 sequences are MNHEY and SMNVEV (reference sequence). This CDR3 has 13 residues. The CDR3 region is CASSLKARDGYTF. DNA of the CDR3: TGTGCCAGCAGTTTAAAGGCGCGGGATGGCTACACCTTC.

In its sample, this clonotype was seen a few times. J is TRBJ2-7 and V is TRBV20-1, with D possibly being TRBD1 (6 bases). V lost 3 bases, J lost 9 bases, and 15 bases lay in between. The CDR3 runs 12 residues. Germline V gives CDR1 DFQATT, CDR2 SNEGSKA (reference sequence). The CDR3 spells CSASHIQGPQYF. CDR3 DNA: TGCAGTGCTAGTCACATACAGGGCCCGCAGTACTTC.

This chain links TRBV6-6 with TRBJ2-4; 7 bases are a match to TRBD1. The CDR3 totals 17 residues. Trimming took 6 bases from V and 0 from J; bases not matched to a gene: 11. The germline V gene has CDR1 MNHNY and CDR2 SVGAGI (reference sequence). Here the CDR3 reads CASRSTTGAIAKNIQYF. DNA for the CDR3: TGTGCCAGCAGATCCACTACAGGGGCAATAGCCAAAAACATTCAGTACTTC.

This clonotype was found a few times. This sequence joins TRBV12-3 or TRBV12-4 and TRBJ2-1; D not resolved. Judging by the DNA end, TRBJ2-7 fits better; the J call may be wrong. The CDR3 contains 15 residues. The CDR3 sequence is CASSTSTGSYNEQYF. CDR3 coding DNA: TGTGCCAGCAGCACGTCCACGGGCTCCTACAATGAGCAGTACTTC.

In this sample, this clonotype turned up a few times. The chain has TRBV18 and TRBJ2-1, with D possibly TRBD1 on 6 matching bases. The CDR3 runs 12 residues. V was shortened by 3 bases and J by 8 bases, with 8 bases between the two germline ends. Germline V gene sequence: CDR1 KGHSH, CDR2 LQKENI. CDR3 residues: CASSPQGYEQFF. CDR3 sequence (DNA): TGTGCCAGCTCACCCCAGGGGTATGAGCAGTTCTTC.

The chain couples TRBV20-1 to TRBJ2-7, with TRBD1 identical over 9 bases. In germline, CDR1 is DFQATT, CDR2 SNEGSKA (reference sequence). The CDR3 is made up of 15 amino acids. The V and J ends lost 5 bases and 7 bases, in that order; junction bases with no gene match: 15. CDR3 bases: TGCAGTGCTTACCCCGGGACAGGGATCTACAATGAGCAGTACTTC. Translating gives CSAYPGTGIYNEQYF.

V gene TRBV20-1 combines with J gene TRBJ2-1; D is unclear. The V gene lost 0 bases and the J gene lost 4 bases, with 13 bases spanning the gap. Per the germline V gene, CDR1 is DFQATT and CDR2 is SNEGSKA (reference sequence). The CDR3 consists of 15 residues. Here the CDR3 reads CSARDSRSAYNEQFF. The DNA of the CDR3 is TGCAGTGCTAGAGATTCTAGGTCGGCGTACAATGAGCAGTTCTTC.

This clonotype has just a few counts. The chain carries TRBV10-3 and TRBJ1-1; D unclear. Germline assignment: CDR1 ENHRY and CDR2 SYGVKD. The V and J ends lost 4 bases and 1 base respectively, with 7 bases between them. The length of the CDR3 is 13 residues. In nucleotides, the CDR3 is TGTGCCATCAGTGTATCCCAGAACACTGAAGCTTTCTTT. Translated: CAISVSQNTEAFF.